This T cell receptor (beta chain) was observed in a study of blood T cell repertoires in COVID-19 (dated by TCRdb to about 2020). For context, the study as a whole: The collaborator samples originated in the United States, Italy and Spain and spanned the acute and convalescent phases of COVID-19. The material from the prospective study consisted of cDNA or gDNA derived from T cells, B-cell-depleted T cells, or PBMCs. Subjects who had been exposed to COVID-19, were actively infected with it, or had recovered from it provided the deeply sampled blood TCRbeta repertoires that made up the dataset. The repertoires were released in a freely available public database intended as a resource for research on the immune response to SARS-CoV-2. Samples came from the ongoing ImmuneRACE study (first 160 participants) plus 1,254 subjects from 6 global collaborators. Sample metadata almost always included a de-identified subject ID, COVID-19 status, age in years and sex. Where HLA class I and class II types were available, the types were taken from metadata supplied by the sample provider, not from assay-based typing. Beyond this particular receptor, the publication reports: Clinical and demographic metadata were provided uncurated, with the amount varying by source and participant.

Details on this clone: The target of this receptor is not known. The input lacks base qualities; no much larger clone sits a single base away.

The collaborating institutions used their own protocols to collect whole blood in K2EDTA tubes. For TCRbeta analysis, collaborators shipped samples as frozen whole blood, isolated PBMCs, or DNA extracted from either of those sample types. TCRbeta CDR3 regions were amplified from genomic DNA by means of the immunoSEQ Assay, a bias-controlled multiplex PCR. As for the original processing: The number of nucleated cells in each sample was estimated by amplification of reference gene primers within the assay. To quantify the absolute abundance of each unique TCRbeta CDR3 rearrangement, sequence reads were collapsed and filtered. For each sample, productive Simpson clonality was calculated by taking the square root of Simpson's diversity index across productive rearrangements. Entries here come from immuneACCESS through TCRdb and include only in-frame sequences with V and J called. Some clones fail to appear in such tables; in the studies checked, an unresolved V gene covers under half of the shortfall, and the cause of the remainder is unknown. The D gene and trimming were derived from the DNA, and the V and J assignments and clone size from that table. Across this sample there are 370,000 or so clones, with approximately 77% seen only once. The ten largest clonotypes hold 0.85% to 1.2% of the sample.

The sequence came from a human donor with acute or convalescent COVID-19. The donor label of this sample is uncertain. Sample: peripheral blood.

For the CDR3, the sequence is CASSMGSGTAVYGYTF. The base sequence is TGTGCCAGTAGTATGGGCTCTGGGACAGCCGTTTATGGCTACACCTTC. The sequence is built from TRBV19 and TRBJ1-2; the central 7 bases match TRBD1. The CDR3, from cysteine to phenylalanine, totals 16 residues. Left in the record is the CDR3 DNA by itself, 48 bases read in frame from the first base. V is trimmed back by 3 bases and J by 5 bases, and the junction contains 12 bases that no gene match accounts for. According to the germline V gene (reference sequence), CDR1 reads LNHDA and CDR2 reads SQIVND.